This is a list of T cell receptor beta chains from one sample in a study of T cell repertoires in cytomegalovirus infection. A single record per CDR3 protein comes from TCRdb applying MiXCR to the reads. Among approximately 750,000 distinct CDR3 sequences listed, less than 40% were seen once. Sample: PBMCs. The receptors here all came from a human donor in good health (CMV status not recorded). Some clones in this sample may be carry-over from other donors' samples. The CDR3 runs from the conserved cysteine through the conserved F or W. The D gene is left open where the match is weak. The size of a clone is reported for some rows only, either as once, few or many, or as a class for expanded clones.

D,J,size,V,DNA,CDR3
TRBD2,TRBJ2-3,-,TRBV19,TGTGCCAGTAGTATTGGACATCGCGGGAGGGGCGCAGATACGCAGTATTTT,CASSIGHRGRGADTQYF
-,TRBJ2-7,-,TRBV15,TGTGCCACCATGGACACCCTCTCCTACGAGCAGTACTTC,CATMDTLSYEQYF
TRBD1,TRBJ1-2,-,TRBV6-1,TGTGCCAGCAGAGAGCCTGGGACAGGAGACTATGGCTACACCTTC,CASREPGTGDYGYTF
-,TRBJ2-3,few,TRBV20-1,TGCAGTGCTAGGACTAGCACAGATACGCAGTATTTT,CSARTSTDTQYF
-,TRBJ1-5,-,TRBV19,TGTGCCAGTAGTTGGGGGGGGAATAGCAATCAGCCCCAGCATTTT,CASSWGGNSNQPQHF
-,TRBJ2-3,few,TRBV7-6,TGTGCCAGCAGCTTGGACATTTCAGATACGCAGTATTTT,CASSLDISDTQYF
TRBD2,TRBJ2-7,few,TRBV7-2,TGTGCCAGCAGCCTAGGGGGGACTAGCGGGAGAGAGCAGTACTTC,CASSLGGTSGREQYF
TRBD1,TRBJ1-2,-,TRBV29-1,TGCAGCGTGGGGGGGACAGGGGATGGCTACACCTTC,CSVGGTGDGYTF
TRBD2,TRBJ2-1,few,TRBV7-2,TGTGCCAGCAGCCCCCTAGCGGGAGTGAAGTTCTTC,CASSPLAGVKFF
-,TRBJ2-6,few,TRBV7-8,TGTGCCAGCAGCCAGTACGTCTCTGGGGCCAACGTCCTGACTTTC,CASSQYVSGANVLTF
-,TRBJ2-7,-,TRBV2,TGTGCCAGCAGTGAGGGGCCCAGTTCGTCCTACGAGCAGTACTTC,CASSEGPSSSYEQYF
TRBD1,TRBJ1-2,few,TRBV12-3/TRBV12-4,TGTGCCAGCAGTTGGGAGACAGGGGTGAATGGCTACACCTTC,CASSWETGVNGYTF
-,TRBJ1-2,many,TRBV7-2,TGTGCCAGCAGCTCAGACGGGGAGGGCTACACCTTC,CASSSDGEGYTF
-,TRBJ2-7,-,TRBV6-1,TGTGCCAGCGAAGGCGAGAGTAATCACGAGCAGTACTTC,CASEGESNHEQYF
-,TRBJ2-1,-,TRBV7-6,TGTGCCAGCAGCCACCCCGGAACAGTTTGGATCAATGATCAGTTCTTC,CASSHPGTVWINDQFF
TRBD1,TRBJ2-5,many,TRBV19,TGTGCCAGTAGTATTGGAGGACAGGTCCAAGAGACCCAGTACTTC,CASSIGGQVQETQYF
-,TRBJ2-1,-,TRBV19,TGTGCCAGTAACCGAGGTTGGGGTACCTACAATGAGCAGTTCTTC,CASNRGWGTYNEQFF
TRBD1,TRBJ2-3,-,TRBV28,TGTGCCGGGGGACAGGGAGTTTTTAGAGATACGCAGTATTTT,CAGGQGVFRDTQYF
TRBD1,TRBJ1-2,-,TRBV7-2,TGTGCCAGCAGCCCTCGAGGGACAGGGGGTCTAGGGGGCTACACCTTC,CASSPRGTGGLGGYTF
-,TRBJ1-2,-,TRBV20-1,TGCAGTCCGAAGGGTAACTATGGCTACACCTTC,CSPKGNYGYTF